One sample yielded the 15 T cell receptor beta chains listed below, sequenced in a study of blood T cell repertoires in COVID-19. Sequenced by immunoSEQ multiplex PCR; TCRdb stores in-frame clones only, minus some. The data show roughly 400,000 clones, roughly nine tenths seen once. Sequencing used PBMCs or T cells enriched from blood (not recorded which). All receptors come from a woman in her 40s who had been exposed to COVID-19.

V gene TRBV18 combines with J gene TRBJ2-7; TRBD1 aligns across 10 bases. The CDR3 is 14 residues long. V lost 3 bases and J lost 5; bases outside the gene matches: 4. Germline CDR1 is KGHSH and CDR2 is LQKENI. Written as DNA, the CDR3 is TGTGCCAGCTCACCCATGACAGGGGGCGACGAGCAGTACTTC. Its translation is CASSPMTGGDEQYF.

V usage is TRBV2 and J usage is TRBJ2-7; possibly TRBD1 for D (5 bases). Between the trimmed V and J ends, which lost 6 bases and 2 bases, there was a span of 14 bases. Germline V gene lookup returns CDR1 SNHLY and CDR2 FYNNEI. The CDR3 spans 14 residues. CDR3 residues: CASRLRALTYEQYF. The DNA for the CDR3 is TGTGCCAGCAGGCTCAGGGCCCTCACCTACGAGCAGTACTTC.

The rearrangement joins TRBV6-1 to TRBJ1-4; the match to TRBD1 covers 10 bases. V shed 3 bases and J 7 bases; nucleotides not matched to a gene: 2. Germline V gene lookup returns CDR1 MNHNS and CDR2 SASEGT. This CDR3 spans 14 amino acids. This CDR3 is CASSEGTGAEKLFF. The CDR3 DNA is TGTGCCAGCAGTGAGGGGACAGGGGCTGAAAAACTGTTTTTT.

The rearrangement uses TRBV5-1 and TRBJ1-6; D might be TRBD1 (6 bases). The CDR3 length is 14 residues. CDR1 SGHRS and CDR2 YFSETQ come from the germline V gene. The germline V and J ends were trimmed by 1 base and 8 bases, with 10 bases remaining between them. The CDR3 nucleotides read TGCGCCAGCAGCTTGCAGGGGCAGGATTCACCCCTCCACTTT. This gives the protein CASSLQGQDSPLHF.

This clone was seen only once. The gene calls are TRBV15 and TRBJ2-5; D possibly corresponds to TRBD2 (5 bases). V was clipped by 1 base and J by 3 bases, with 12 bases between them. CDR3 size: 15 residues. CDR1 is LNHNV and CDR2 is YYDKDF in the germline V gene (reference sequence). CDR3 nucleotides: TGTGCCACCAGCAGAGGGACTCAGAAAGAAGAGACCCAGTACTTC. Residues: CATSRGTQKEETQYF.

The chain employs TRBV23-1 and TRBJ1-5, with 7 bases identical to TRBD1. TRBV23-1 is an open reading frame whose function is uncertain. J gave up 2 bases and V 2 bases, and 9 bases lay outside the gene matches. The CDR3 spans 17 residues. The CDR3: CASSQNSGDRGNQPQHF. CDR3 nucleotides: TGCGCCAGCAGTCAAAATTCCGGTGACAGGGGCAATCAGCCCCAGCATTTT.

The rearrangement joins TRBV6-2 or TRBV6-3 to TRBJ1-5, with D possibly being TRBD1 (6 bases). The CDR3 sequence is 17 residues long. CDR1 MNHEY and CDR2 SVGEGT come from the germline V gene. Deletions cut 0 bases from V and 0 bases from J, with 12 bases between. CDR3 bases: TGTGCCAGCAGTTACTCCGGCAGGGGCAATAGCAATCAGCCCCAGCATTTT. This codes for CASSYSGRGNSNQPQHF.

The chain employs TRBV6-1 and TRBJ1-2, with 10 positions matching TRBD1. With 2 bases clipped from V and 7 bases from J, the junction kept 4 bases outside the gene matches. The CDR3 consists of 14 residues. Germline V gene data show CDR1 as MNHNS and CDR2 as SASEGT. The CDR3 sequence: CASSERQGATGYTF. As DNA, the CDR3 is TGTGCCAGCAGTGAAAGACAGGGGGCAACTGGCTACACCTTC.

The V and J genes are TRBV5-4 and TRBJ1-1, with TRBD1 matching 7 bases. Germline V lookup: CDR1 SGHNT, CDR2 YYREEE (reference sequence). The junction had 8 bases not matched to a gene; V was cut back by 5 bases and J by 4 bases. The CDR3 extends over 14 amino acids. CDR3 protein: CASSSQGLGTEAFF. As DNA, the CDR3 is TGTGCCAGCAGTTCACAGGGGTTGGGCACTGAAGCTTTCTTT.

This chain links TRBV6-6 with TRBJ1-5; TRBD1 matches at 7 bases. V dropped 8 bases and J dropped 2; count of bases not matched to a gene: 6. Germline V gene data show CDR1 as MNHNY and CDR2 as SVGAGI (reference sequence). The CDR3 runs 14 residues. CDR3 DNA: TGTGCCAGCGCCCGAGGGACAGGCAATCAGCCCCAGCATTTT. Protein sequence: CASARGTGNQPQHF.

On this clone itself: Because the CDR3's place on the DNA is in doubt, the DNA is left out and the CDR3 is given as listed by TCRdb. The chain links TRBV19 to TRBJ1-1; TRBD1, the table's D call, was not compared with the DNA. The length of the CDR3 is 16 amino acids, counting both ends. CDR1 is LNHDA, CDR2 SQIVND, per germline (reference sequence). CDR3 residues: CASSILARTGNTEAFF.

V usage is TRBV18 and J usage is TRBJ1-4, with 8 bases aligning to TRBD1. Germline trimming cut 3 bases from V and 7 bases from J; bases unmatched to any gene: 10. There are 16 residues in the CDR3. Germline V gives CDR1 KGHSH, CDR2 LQKENI. The CDR3 sequence is CASSPKPTGVGEKLFF. The DNA of the CDR3 is TGTGCCAGCTCACCTAAACCGACAGGGGTAGGTGAAAAACTGTTTTTT.

In regard to this clone: The germline gene is not matched at one end of the junction; a read error may be the cause. Other nucleotide sequences from this sample produce the same CDR3. Here the CDR3 reads CASSRLAGPYEQYF. Written as DNA, the CDR3 is TGTGCTAGCAGCCGGCTAGCGGGACCCTACGAGCAGTACTTC. V and J are TRBV3-1 (or the pseudogene TRBV3-2) and TRBJ2-7; 9 bases map to TRBD2. This CDR3 has 14 amino acids. Germline CDR1 reads LGHDT; CDR2 reads YNNKEL (reference sequence).

The rearrangement links TRBV27 to TRBJ1-2, with D possibly TRBD1 on 5 matching bases. Deletions cut 3 bases from V and 4 bases from J, with 12 bases between. CDR1 is MNHEY, CDR2 SMNVEV, per germline (reference sequence). The CDR3 totals 14 residues. The CDR3 here is CASSLGGGGYGYTF. Written as DNA, the CDR3 is TGTGCCAGCAGTTTGGGGGGGGGAGGCTATGGCTACACCTTC.

This chain connects TRBV19 to TRBJ1-5; maybe TRBD1 (6 bases). With 2 bases removed from V and 5 bases from J, the gap between germline ends came to 16 bases. The V gene's germline CDR1 is LNHDA and CDR2 SQIVND (reference sequence). The CDR3 sequence is 16 residues long. CDR3 DNA: TGTGCCAGTAGTATAAGGGCAGGGGCCGTCGATCAGCCCCAGCATTTT. Protein product: CASSIRAGAVDQPQHF.